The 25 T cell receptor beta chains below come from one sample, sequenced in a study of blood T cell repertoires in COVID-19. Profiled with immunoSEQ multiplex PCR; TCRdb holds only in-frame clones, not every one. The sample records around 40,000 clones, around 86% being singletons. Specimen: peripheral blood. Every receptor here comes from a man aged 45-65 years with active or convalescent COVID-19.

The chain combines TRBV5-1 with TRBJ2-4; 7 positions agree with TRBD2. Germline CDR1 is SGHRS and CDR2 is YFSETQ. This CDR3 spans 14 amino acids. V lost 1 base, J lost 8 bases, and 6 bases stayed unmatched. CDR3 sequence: CASSLTSAEDIQYF. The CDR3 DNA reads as TGCGCCAGCAGCTTGACTAGCGCAGAGGACATTCAGTACTTC.

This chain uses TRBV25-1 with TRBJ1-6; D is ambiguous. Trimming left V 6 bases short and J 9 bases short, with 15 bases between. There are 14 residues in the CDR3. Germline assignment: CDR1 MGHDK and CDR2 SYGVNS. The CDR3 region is CASRETSSGSPLHF. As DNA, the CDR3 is TGTGCCAGCAGGGAAACAAGCAGCGGTTCACCCCTCCACTTT.

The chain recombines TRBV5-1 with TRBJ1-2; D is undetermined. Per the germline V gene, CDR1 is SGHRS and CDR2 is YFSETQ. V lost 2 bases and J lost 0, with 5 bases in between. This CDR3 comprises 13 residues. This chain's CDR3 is CASSLTANYGYTF. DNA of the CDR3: TGCGCCAGCAGCTTAACGGCTAACTATGGCTACACCTTC.

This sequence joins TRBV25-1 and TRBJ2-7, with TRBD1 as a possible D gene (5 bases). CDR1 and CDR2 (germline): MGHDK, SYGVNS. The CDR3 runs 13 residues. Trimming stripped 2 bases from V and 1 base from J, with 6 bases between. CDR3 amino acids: CASSEAGSYEQYF. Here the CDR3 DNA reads TGTGCCAGCAGTGAAGCAGGGTCCTACGAGCAGTACTTC.

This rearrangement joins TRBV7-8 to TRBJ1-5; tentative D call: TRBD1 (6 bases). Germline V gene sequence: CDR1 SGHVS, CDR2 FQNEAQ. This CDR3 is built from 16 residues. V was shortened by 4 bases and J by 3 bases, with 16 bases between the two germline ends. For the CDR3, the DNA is TGTGCCAGCAGCTCCCTCCCAGGACAGCTCAATCAGCCCCAGCATTTT. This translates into CASSSLPGQLNQPQHF.

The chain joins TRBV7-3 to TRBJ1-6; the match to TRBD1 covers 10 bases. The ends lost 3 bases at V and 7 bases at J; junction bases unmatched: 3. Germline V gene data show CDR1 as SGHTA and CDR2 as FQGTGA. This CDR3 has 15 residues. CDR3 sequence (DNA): TGTGCCAGCAGCTTGGGACAGGGGCGGAATTCACCCCTCCACTTT. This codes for CASSLGQGRNSPLHF.

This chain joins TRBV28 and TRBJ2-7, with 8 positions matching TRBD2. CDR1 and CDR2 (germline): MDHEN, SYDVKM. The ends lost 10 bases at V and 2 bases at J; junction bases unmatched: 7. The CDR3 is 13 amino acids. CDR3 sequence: CAISRGGTYEQYF. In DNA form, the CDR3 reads TGTGCCATCTCCCGGGGGGGGACCTACGAGCAGTACTTC.

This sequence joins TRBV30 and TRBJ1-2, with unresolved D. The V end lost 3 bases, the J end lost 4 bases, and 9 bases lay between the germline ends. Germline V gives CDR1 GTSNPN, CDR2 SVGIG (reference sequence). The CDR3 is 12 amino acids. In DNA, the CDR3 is TGTGCCTGGAGCTCTACTGGCTATGGCTACACCTTC. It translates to CAWSSTGYGYTF.

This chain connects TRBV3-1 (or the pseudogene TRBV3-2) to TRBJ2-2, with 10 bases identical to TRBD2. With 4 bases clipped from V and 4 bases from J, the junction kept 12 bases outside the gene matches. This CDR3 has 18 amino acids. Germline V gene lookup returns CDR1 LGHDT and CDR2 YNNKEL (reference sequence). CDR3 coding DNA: TGTGCCAGCAGCCGAAGTTCCCTAGCGGGAGTCGGCACCGGGGAGCTGTTTTTT. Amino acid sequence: CASSRSSLAGVGTGELFF.

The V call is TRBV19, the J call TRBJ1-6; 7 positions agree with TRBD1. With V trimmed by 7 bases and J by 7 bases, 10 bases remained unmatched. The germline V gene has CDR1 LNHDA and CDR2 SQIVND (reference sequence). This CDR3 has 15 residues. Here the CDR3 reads CASTPRDSLNSPLHF. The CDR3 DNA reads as TGTGCCAGTACTCCAAGGGACAGCCTAAATTCACCCCTCCACTTT.

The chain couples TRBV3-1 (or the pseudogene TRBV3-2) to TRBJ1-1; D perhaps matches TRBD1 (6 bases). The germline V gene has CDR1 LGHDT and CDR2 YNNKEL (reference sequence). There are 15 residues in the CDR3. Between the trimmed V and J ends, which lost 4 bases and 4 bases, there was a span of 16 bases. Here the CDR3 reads CASSPGGAMGTEAFF. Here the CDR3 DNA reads TGTGCCAGCAGCCCCGGGGGGGCCATGGGCACTGAAGCTTTCTTT.

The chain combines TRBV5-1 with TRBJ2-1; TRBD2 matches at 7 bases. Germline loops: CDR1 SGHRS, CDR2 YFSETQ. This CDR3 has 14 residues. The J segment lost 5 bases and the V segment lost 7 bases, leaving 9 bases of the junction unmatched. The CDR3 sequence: CASSLILADNEQFF. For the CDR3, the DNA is TGCGCCAGCTCCCTGATTCTAGCGGACAATGAGCAGTTCTTC.

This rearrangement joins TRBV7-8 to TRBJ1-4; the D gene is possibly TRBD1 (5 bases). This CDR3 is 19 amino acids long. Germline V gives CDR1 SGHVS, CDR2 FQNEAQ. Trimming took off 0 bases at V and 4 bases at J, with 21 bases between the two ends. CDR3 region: CASSLAAWAQGDLNEKLFF. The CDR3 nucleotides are TGTGCCAGCAGCTTAGCGGCCTGGGCACAAGGGGATCTTAATGAAAAACTGTTTTTT.

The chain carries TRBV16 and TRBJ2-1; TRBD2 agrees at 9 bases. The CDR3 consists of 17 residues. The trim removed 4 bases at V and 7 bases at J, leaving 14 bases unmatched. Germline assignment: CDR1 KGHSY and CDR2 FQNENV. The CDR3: CASSPLVKLAGKNEQFF. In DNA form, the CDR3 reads TGTGCCAGCAGCCCGCTGGTGAAGCTAGCGGGGAAAAATGAGCAGTTCTTC.

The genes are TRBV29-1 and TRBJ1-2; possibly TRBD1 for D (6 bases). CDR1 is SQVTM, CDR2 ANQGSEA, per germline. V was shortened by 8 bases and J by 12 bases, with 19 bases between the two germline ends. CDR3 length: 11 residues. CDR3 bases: TGCAGCCTCATACAGGGAAACGGCCACACCTTC. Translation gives CSLIQGNGHTF.

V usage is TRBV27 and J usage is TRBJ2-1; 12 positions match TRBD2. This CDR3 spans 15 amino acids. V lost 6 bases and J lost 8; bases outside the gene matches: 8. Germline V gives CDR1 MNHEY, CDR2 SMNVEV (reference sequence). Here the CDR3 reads CASSQPGLAGYEQFF. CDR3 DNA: TGTGCCAGCAGCCAACCGGGACTAGCGGGTTATGAGCAGTTCTTC.

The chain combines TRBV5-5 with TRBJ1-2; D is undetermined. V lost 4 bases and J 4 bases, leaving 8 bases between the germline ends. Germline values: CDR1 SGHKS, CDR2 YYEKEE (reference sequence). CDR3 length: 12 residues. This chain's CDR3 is CASSPTAYGYTF. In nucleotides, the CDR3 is TGTGCCAGCAGCCCCACAGCCTATGGCTACACCTTC. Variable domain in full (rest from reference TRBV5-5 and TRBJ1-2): DAGVTQSPTHLIKTRGQQVTLRCSPISGHKSVSWYQQVLGQGPQFIFQYYEKEERGRGNFPDRFSARQFPNYSSELNVNALLLGDSALYLCASSPTAYGYTFGSGTRLTVV.

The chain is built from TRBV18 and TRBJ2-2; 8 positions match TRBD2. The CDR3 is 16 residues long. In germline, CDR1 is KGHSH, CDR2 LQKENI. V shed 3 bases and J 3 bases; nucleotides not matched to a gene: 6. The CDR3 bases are TGTGCCAGCTCACCGGCTATACTAGCGGACACCGGGGAGCTGTTTTTT. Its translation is CASSPAILADTGELFF.

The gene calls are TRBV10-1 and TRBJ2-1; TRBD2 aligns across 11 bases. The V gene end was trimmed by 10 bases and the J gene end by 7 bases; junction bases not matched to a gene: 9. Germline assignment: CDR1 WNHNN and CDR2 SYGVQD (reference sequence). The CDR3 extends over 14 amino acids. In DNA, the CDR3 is TGCGCCACCCCCAGGGGGACTAGCGGAAATGAGCAGTTCTTC. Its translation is CATPRGTSGNEQFF.

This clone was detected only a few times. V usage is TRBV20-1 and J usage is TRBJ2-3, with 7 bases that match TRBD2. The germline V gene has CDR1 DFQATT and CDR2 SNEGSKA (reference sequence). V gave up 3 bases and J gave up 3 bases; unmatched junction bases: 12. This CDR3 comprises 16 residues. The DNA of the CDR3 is TGCAGTGCTAGTCCCCGGGACTACCGCTTGACAGATACGCAGTATTTT. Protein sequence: CSASPRDYRLTDTQYF.

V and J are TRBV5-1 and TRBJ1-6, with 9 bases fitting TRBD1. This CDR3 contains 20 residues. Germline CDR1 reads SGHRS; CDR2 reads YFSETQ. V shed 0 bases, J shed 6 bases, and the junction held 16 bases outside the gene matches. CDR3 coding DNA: TGCGCCAGCAGCTTGGCCGGTGAAGGACAGGGGTTTCGATCTAATTCACCCCTCCACTTT. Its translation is CASSLAGEGQGFRSNSPLHF.

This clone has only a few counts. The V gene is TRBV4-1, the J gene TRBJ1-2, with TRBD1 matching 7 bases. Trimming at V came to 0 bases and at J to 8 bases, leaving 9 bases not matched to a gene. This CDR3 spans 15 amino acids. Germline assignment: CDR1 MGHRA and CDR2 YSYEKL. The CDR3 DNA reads TGCGCCAGCAGCCAAGATCCGGCAGGGGGGAACGGCTACACCTTC. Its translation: CASSQDPAGGNGYTF.

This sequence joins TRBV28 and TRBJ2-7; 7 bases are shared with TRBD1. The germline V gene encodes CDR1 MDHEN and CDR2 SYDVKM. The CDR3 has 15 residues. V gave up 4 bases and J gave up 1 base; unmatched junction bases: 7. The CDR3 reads CASSSGQPPSYEQYF. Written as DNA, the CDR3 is TGTGCCAGCAGTTCGGGACAGCCCCCTTCCTACGAGCAGTACTTC.

CDR3 nucleotide sequence: TGTGCCACCAGTGACGCCGGGACAGGGGCTGCGCATGAGCAGTTCTTC. Translated, it gives CATSDAGTGAAHEQFF. The rearrangement joins TRBV24-1 to TRBJ2-1, with TRBD1 identical over 10 bases. The V gene's germline CDR1 is KGHDR and CDR2 SFDVKD. The V gene end was trimmed by 4 bases and the J gene end by 8 bases; junction bases not matched to a gene: 10. This CDR3 contains 16 residues.

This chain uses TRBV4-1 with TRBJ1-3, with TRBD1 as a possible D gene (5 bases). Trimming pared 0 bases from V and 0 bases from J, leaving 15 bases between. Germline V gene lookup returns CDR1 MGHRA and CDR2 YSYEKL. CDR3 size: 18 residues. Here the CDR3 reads CASSQDSRTDISGNTIYF. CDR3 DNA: TGCGCCAGCAGCCAAGATTCCCGGACGGACATCTCTGGAAACACCATATATTTT.